These 31 T cell receptor beta chains were sequenced from one sample in a study of T-cell reconstitution after alpha-beta-depleted transplantation in children. Unique molecular identifiers featured in how the TCRbeta library was prepared. Using its own MiXCR run on the PCR reads, TCRdb lists one record per CDR3 protein. The sample has over 70,000 distinct CDR3 sequences, about 8% seen once. Sample: PBMCs from the stem cell graft donor, taken from the stem cell graft. These receptors originate from a human donor who donated a stem cell graft to a child with congenital amegakaryocytic thrombocytopenia.

This clonotype was found many times. This sequence joins TRBV5-8 and TRBJ2-2, with D hard to call. Germline V CDR1 and CDR2: SGHTS, YDEGEE. This CDR3 is 15 amino acids long. V lost 0 bases to trimming and J lost 2 bases, with 8 bases between them. The CDR3 nucleotides read TGTGCCAGCAGCTTGGGACACCAAAACACCGGGGAGCTGTTTTTT. Translated: CASSLGHQNTGELFF.

In this sample, this clonotype turned up many times. The genes are TRBV12-3 or TRBV12-4 and TRBJ1-1; the D gene is possibly TRBD1 (5 bases). The germline V and J ends were trimmed by 7 bases and 1 base, with 13 bases remaining between them. The CDR3 extends over 14 amino acids. CDR3 protein: CASTRGAGNTEAFF. In DNA form, the CDR3 reads TGTGCCAGCACCCGAGGGGCGGGGAACACTGAAGCTTTCTTT.

This clonotype was seen ten or more times. The V gene is TRBV6-1, the J gene TRBJ2-1, with D perhaps TRBD2 (5 bases). Germline CDR1 and CDR2: MNHNS and SASEGT. Trimming cost V 2 bases and J 2 bases, with 13 bases left between them. This CDR3 spans 16 amino acids. The CDR3 protein is CASSEFQVGTYNEQFF. Written as DNA, the CDR3 is TGTGCCAGCAGTGAATTTCAGGTCGGGACCTACAATGAGCAGTTCTTC.

This clonotype was seen ten or more times. The V and J genes are TRBV7-2 and TRBJ2-7; no clear D. The CDR3 runs 13 residues. V shed 3 bases and J shed 2 bases, with 8 bases lying between them. The germline V gene has CDR1 SGHTA and CDR2 FQGNSA. This CDR3 is CASSFGRTYEQYF. The CDR3 nucleotides are TGTGCCAGCAGCTTCGGACGGACCTACGAGCAGTACTTC.

This clonotype was seen many times. V gene TRBV12-3 or TRBV12-4 combines with J gene TRBJ2-3, with D possibly matching TRBD1 (6 bases). Trimming stripped 5 bases from V and 3 bases from J, with 15 bases between. The CDR3 sequence is 15 residues long. The CDR3 DNA is TGTGCCAGCAGTCCCAGGGGCATGAGGACAGATACGCAGTATTTT. Protein product: CASSPRGMRTDTQYF.

Ten or more counts support this clonotype. The chain carries TRBV7-2 and TRBJ1-2; no definite D call. From germline, CDR1 is SGHTA and CDR2 FQGNSA. V shed 3 bases and J shed 8 bases, with 10 bases lying between them. The length of the CDR3 is 12 residues. CDR3 protein: CASSFGPDGYTF. For the CDR3, the DNA is TGTGCCAGCAGCTTCGGACCAGACGGCTACACCTTC.

This clonotype was detected ten times or more. This chain uses TRBV5-1 with TRBJ2-7; the D gene is possibly TRBD2 (6 bases). The germline V gene has CDR1 SGHRS and CDR2 YFSETQ. Trimming cost V 0 bases and J 7 bases, with 11 bases left between them. The CDR3 has 13 residues. CDR3 DNA sequence: TGCGCCAGCAGCTTGGGTGCCGGGGGTGAGCAGTACTTC. Translating it yields CASSLGAGGEQYF.

This clonotype was seen many times. The chain links TRBV3-1 to TRBJ1-3; D is unclear. The V and J ends lost 4 bases and 0 bases respectively, with 10 bases between them. Germline V gives CDR1 LGHDT, CDR2 YNNKEL (reference sequence). The CDR3 spans 15 residues. CDR3 loop: CASSPQLFSGNTIYF. CDR3 bases: TGTGCCAGCAGCCCTCAATTATTCTCTGGAAACACCATATATTTT. Filled out from reference TRBV3-1 and TRBJ1-3, the complete variable domain reads DTAVSQTPKYLVTQMGNDKSIKCEQNLGHDTMYWYKQDSKKFLKIMFSYNNKELIINETVPNRFSPKSPDKAHLNLHINSLELGDSAVYFCASSPQLFSGNTIYFGEGSWLTVV.

This clonotype was recorded at least ten times. The rearrangement joins TRBV7-9 to TRBJ1-1; D gene uncertain. Germline CDR1 reads SEHNR; CDR2 reads FQNEAQ (reference sequence). The CDR3 covers 14 residues. Trimming removed 5 bases at V and 0 bases at J, with 10 bases between. The CDR3 reads CASSPRLMNTEAFF. In DNA form, the CDR3 reads TGTGCCAGCAGCCCGAGGCTGATGAACACTGAAGCTTTCTTT.

This clonotype was detected ten times or more. The V gene is TRBV10-3, the J gene TRBJ2-3, with 7 bases lining up with TRBD2. Germline V CDR1 and CDR2: ENHRY, SYGVKD. V gave up 9 bases and J gave up 0 bases; unmatched junction bases: 3. The CDR3 runs 13 residues. The CDR3 is CAITSESTDTQYF. Written as DNA, the CDR3 is TGTGCCATTACTAGCGAGAGCACAGATACGCAGTATTTT.

The sample holds many counts of this clonotype. V is TRBV10-2 and J is TRBJ2-7, with unresolved D. The V and J ends lost 6 bases and 0 bases respectively, with 15 bases between them. The length of the CDR3 is 15 residues. Germline V lookup: CDR1 WSHSY, CDR2 SAAADI. In DNA form, the CDR3 reads TGCGCCAGCAGCCAGTCGGCAGCCGGCTCCTACGAGCAGTACTTC. Residues: CASSQSAAGSYEQYF.

This clonotype has ten or more counts. This sequence joins TRBV20-1 and TRBJ1-5; 7 nucleotides line up with TRBD1. V lost 3 bases, J lost 6 bases, and 11 bases stayed unmatched. The CDR3 extends over 15 amino acids. Germline V gives CDR1 DFQATT, CDR2 SNEGSKA (reference sequence). The CDR3 reads CSARRGVSGGQPQHF. CDR3 sequence (DNA): TGCAGTGCTAGGCGGGGGGTGTCAGGGGGTCAGCCCCAGCATTTT.

This clonotype occurred many times. The chain combines TRBV5-1 with TRBJ1-2; TRBD1 agrees at 7 bases. V lost 5 bases, J lost 8 bases, and 12 bases stayed unmatched. This CDR3 comprises 14 residues. Germline CDR1 and CDR2: SGHRS and YFSETQ. Written as DNA, the CDR3 is TGCGCCAGCAGGACTGAACAGGGGCGCGGCGGCTACACCTTC. Translation: CASRTEQGRGGYTF.

The chain is built from TRBV4-2 and TRBJ2-5; TRBD2 agrees at 10 bases. Germline CDR1 is LGHNA and CDR2 is YNFKEQ. There are 17 residues in the CDR3. V was clipped by 0 bases and J by 4 bases; unmatched bases: 8. The CDR3 protein is CASSQDVASGSRETQYF. The CDR3 nucleotides are TGTGCCAGCAGCCAAGACGTGGCTAGCGGGAGTCGAGAGACCCAGTACTTC.

The gene calls are TRBV28 and TRBJ2-1; TRBD2 aligns across 10 bases. V lost 1 base and J lost 7; bases outside the gene matches: 10. Germline V gene data show CDR1 as MDHEN and CDR2 as SYDVKM. The CDR3 runs 17 residues. The CDR3 here is CASSLYLSGGATNEQFF. The CDR3 nucleotides read TGTGCCAGCAGTTTATATTTGAGCGGGGGGGCCACGAATGAGCAGTTCTTC.

In its sample, this clonotype was seen many times. V is TRBV7-8 and J is TRBJ2-1; TRBD2 agrees at 9 bases. The junction had 17 bases not matched to a gene; V was cut back by 2 bases and J by 6 bases. The CDR3 is 19 residues long. Looked up from germline, CDR1 is SGHVS and CDR2 is FQNEAQ. The CDR3 here is CASSLRRPFSGGARNEQFF. In DNA, the CDR3 is TGTGCCAGCAGCTTACGGCGTCCTTTTAGCGGGGGAGCTCGCAATGAGCAGTTCTTC.

The rearrangement uses TRBV6-2 or TRBV6-3 and TRBJ2-1, with D possibly matching TRBD2 (5 bases). The CDR3 consists of 12 residues. V gave up 7 bases and J gave up 13 bases, with 17 bases separating them. Germline V gives CDR1 MNHEY, CDR2 SVGEGT. This chain's CDR3 is CASTPDYGRQFF. DNA of the CDR3: TGTGCCAGCACGCCAGATTATGGGAGACAGTTCTTC.

This clonotype was observed many times. The CDR3 is CSVARDTGEGTEAFF. CDR3 DNA: TGCAGCGTAGCCCGGGACACGGGGGAAGGAACTGAAGCTTTCTTT. The chain carries TRBV29-1 and TRBJ1-1, with TRBD1 as a possible D gene (6 bases). V gave up 6 bases and J gave up 5 bases, with 22 bases separating them. Germline V gene sequence: CDR1 SQVTM, CDR2 ANQGSEA. The CDR3 spans 15 residues.

This clonotype was seen at least ten times. This chain links TRBV12-3 or TRBV12-4 with TRBJ2-7, with 8 positions matching TRBD1. Trimming removed 6 bases from V and 6 bases from J; junction bases left unmatched: 7. The CDR3 length is 13 residues. This CDR3 reads CASRSGQGAEQYF. As DNA, the CDR3 is TGTGCCAGCAGATCCGGACAGGGCGCCGAGCAGTACTTC.

This clonotype occurred many times. With a much larger clone just one base away, this may be a read error. The gene calls are TRBV12-3 or TRBV12-4 and TRBJ2-5, with no clear D. V was shortened by 6 bases and J by 0 bases, with 5 bases between the two germline ends. The CDR3 spans 12 residues. The CDR3 bases are TGTGCCAGCAGCCTCAACCAAGAGACCCAGTACTTC. Its translation is CASSLNQETQYF.

This clonotype was counted ten times or more. The rearrangement uses TRBV20-1 and TRBJ1-6; D unresolved. With 6 bases removed from V and 6 bases from J, the gap between germline ends came to 12 bases. The germline V gene has CDR1 DFQATT and CDR2 SNEGSKA (reference sequence). The CDR3 extends over 13 amino acids. CDR3 region: CSASLQTNSPLHF. CDR3 in DNA: TGCAGTGCAAGTCTACAGACTAATTCACCCCTCCACTTT.

This clonotype was seen many times. This rearrangement joins TRBV20-1 to TRBJ2-7; 11 bases agree with TRBD1. This CDR3 contains 14 residues. From germline, CDR1 is DFQATT and CDR2 SNEGSKA (reference sequence). The J segment lost 3 bases and the V segment lost 5 bases, leaving 6 bases of the junction unmatched. CDR3 DNA: TGCAGTGCTGATGGGACAGGGGGGATCTACGAGCAGTACTTC. Its protein product is CSADGTGGIYEQYF.

The sample holds many counts of this clonotype. The chain uses TRBV27 and TRBJ2-7; 7 bases are a match to TRBD1. The length of the CDR3 is 13 residues. Germline loops: CDR1 MNHEY, CDR2 SMNVEV (reference sequence). V trimming: 6 bases; J trimming: 3 bases; junction bases outside the gene matches: 5. The CDR3 region has the DNA TGTGCCAGCAGCATTAGGGACAGCTACGAGCAGTACTTC. Protein: CASSIRDSYEQYF.

This clonotype was observed many times. The chain carries TRBV14 and TRBJ1-3; D is unresolved. CDR1 is SGHDN, CDR2 FVKESK, per germline. The V end lost 6 bases, the J end lost 3 bases, and 3 bases lay between the germline ends. CDR3 length: 11 amino acids. The CDR3 nucleotides are TGTGCCAGCAGTCTTGGAAACACCATATATTTT. Translation gives CASSLGNTIYF.

There are many counts of this clonotype. V usage is TRBV12-3 or TRBV12-4 and J usage is TRBJ1-2; D call uncertain. V was pared by 3 bases and J by 5 bases, with 10 bases between. This CDR3 comprises 13 residues. The CDR3 sequence is CASSFQSLYGYTF. CDR3 bases: TGTGCCAGCAGTTTCCAGTCTCTGTATGGCTACACCTTC.

This clonotype has at least ten counts. The chain joins TRBV6-5 to TRBJ2-5, with D perhaps matching TRBD1 or TRBD2 (5 bases each). Looked up from germline, CDR1 is MNHEY and CDR2 is SVGAGI. Trimming took 6 bases from V and 5 from J, leaving 16 bases between them. The CDR3 runs 14 residues. The DNA of the CDR3 is TGTGCCAGCAGGCCCGGAGAGGGGCCGGAGACCCAGTACTTC. Protein: CASRPGEGPETQYF.

This clonotype occurred many times. The chain employs TRBV20-1 and TRBJ2-3, with D possibly TRBD2 on 7 matching bases. There are 16 residues in the CDR3. Germline V CDR1 and CDR2: DFQATT, SNEGSKA (reference sequence). Deletions cut 0 bases from V and 4 bases from J, with 17 bases between. This CDR3 reads CSARDLGGALADTQYF. DNA of the CDR3: TGCAGTGCTAGAGATCTAGGGGGGGCCCTGGCAGATACGCAGTATTTT.

At least ten counts were recorded for this clonotype. V is TRBV5-1 and J is TRBJ2-1; possibly TRBD2 for D (7 bases). Germline V lookup: CDR1 SGHRS, CDR2 YFSETQ. The CDR3 contains 13 residues. V was trimmed by 7 bases and J by 6 bases, leaving 14 bases between them. The CDR3 DNA reads TGCGCCAGCGGGCGGGGGCTCAGCAATGAGCAGTTCTTC. It codes for CASGRGLSNEQFF.

This clonotype was observed a handful of times. CDR3 sequence: CASSSPNQPQHF. CDR3 DNA: TGTGCCAGCAGCTCCCCCAATCAGCCCCAGCATTTT. The chain joins TRBV6-2 or TRBV6-3 to TRBJ1-5; D is uncertain. In germline, CDR1 is MNHEY, CDR2 SVGEGT. CDR3 length: 12 residues. Trimming stripped 6 bases from V and 3 bases from J, with 6 bases between.

This clonotype was found many times. The rearrangement links TRBV27 to TRBJ1-2; 10 bases line up with TRBD1. V shed 4 bases, J shed 5 bases, and the junction held 10 bases outside the gene matches. The CDR3 is made up of 16 amino acids. Germline CDR1 and CDR2: MNHEY and SMNVEV (reference sequence). The CDR3 loop is CASSYIPPGQGYGYTF. The CDR3 coding sequence is TGTGCCAGCAGTTATATACCGCCGGGACAGGGGTATGGCTACACCTTC.

In this sample, this clonotype turned up many times. The chain joins TRBV20-1 to TRBJ1-6, with D tentatively TRBD1 (6 bases). V was trimmed by 7 bases and J by 7 bases, leaving 11 bases between them. CDR3 length: 12 amino acids. Germline lookup yields CDR1 DFQATT and CDR2 SNEGSKA (reference sequence). CDR3 sequence (DNA): TGCAGTGGTATACAGGGAAATTCACCCCTCCACTTT. Translation gives CSGIQGNSPLHF.